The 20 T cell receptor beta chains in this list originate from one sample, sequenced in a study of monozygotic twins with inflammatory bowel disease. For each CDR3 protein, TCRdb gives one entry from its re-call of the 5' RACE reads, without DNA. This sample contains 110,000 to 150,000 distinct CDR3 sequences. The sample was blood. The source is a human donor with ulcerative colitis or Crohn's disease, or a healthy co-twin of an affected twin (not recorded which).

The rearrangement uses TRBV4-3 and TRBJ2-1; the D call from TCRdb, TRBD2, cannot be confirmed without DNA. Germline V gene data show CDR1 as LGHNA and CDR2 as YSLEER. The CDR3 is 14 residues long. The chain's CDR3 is CASSLGLAGREQFF.

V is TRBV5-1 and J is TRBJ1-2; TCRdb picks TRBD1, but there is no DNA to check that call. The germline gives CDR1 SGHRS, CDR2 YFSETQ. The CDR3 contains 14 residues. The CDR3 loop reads CASSPEQGARGYTF.

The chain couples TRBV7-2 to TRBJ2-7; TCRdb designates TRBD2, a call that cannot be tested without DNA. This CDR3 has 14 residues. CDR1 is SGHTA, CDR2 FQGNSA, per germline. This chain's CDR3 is CASSFDLGLREQYF.

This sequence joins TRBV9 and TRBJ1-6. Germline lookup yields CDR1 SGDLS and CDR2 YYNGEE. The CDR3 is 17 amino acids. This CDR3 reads CASSVYPRSSYNSPLHF.

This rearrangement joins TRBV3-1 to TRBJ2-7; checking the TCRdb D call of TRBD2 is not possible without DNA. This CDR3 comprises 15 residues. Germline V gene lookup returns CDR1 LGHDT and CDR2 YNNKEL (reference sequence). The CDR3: CASSTPGTRGSEQYF.

This CDR3 is CASSTSGTDSGANVLTF. The rearrangement joins TRBV5-1 to TRBJ2-6; TCRdb's D call of TRBD1 is untestable without DNA. The germline V gene has CDR1 SGHRS and CDR2 YFSETQ. This CDR3 has 17 amino acids.

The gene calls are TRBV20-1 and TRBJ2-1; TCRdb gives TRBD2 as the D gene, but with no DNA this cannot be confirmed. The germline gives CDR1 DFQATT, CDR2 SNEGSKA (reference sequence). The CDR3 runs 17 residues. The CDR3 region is CSAALGTGTSVYNEQFF.

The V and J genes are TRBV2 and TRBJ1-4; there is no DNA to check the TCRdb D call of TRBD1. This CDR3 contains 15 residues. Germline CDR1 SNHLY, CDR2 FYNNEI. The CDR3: CASRETGHANEKLFF.

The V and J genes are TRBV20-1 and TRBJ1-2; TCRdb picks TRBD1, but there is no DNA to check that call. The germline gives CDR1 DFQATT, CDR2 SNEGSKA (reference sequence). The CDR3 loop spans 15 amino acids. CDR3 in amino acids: CSARDVGTSFYGYTF.

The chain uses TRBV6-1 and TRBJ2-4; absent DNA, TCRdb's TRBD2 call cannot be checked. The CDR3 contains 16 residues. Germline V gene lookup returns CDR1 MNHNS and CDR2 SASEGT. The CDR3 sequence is CATQTPQQEGGNIQYF.

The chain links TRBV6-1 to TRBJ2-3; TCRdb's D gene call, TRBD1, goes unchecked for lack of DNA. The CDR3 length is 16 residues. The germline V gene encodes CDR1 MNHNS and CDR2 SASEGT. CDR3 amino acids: CASRWDRGVFTDTQYF.

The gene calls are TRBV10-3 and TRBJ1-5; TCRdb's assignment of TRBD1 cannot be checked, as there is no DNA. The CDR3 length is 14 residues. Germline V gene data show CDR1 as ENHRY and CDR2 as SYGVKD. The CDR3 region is CATALDRADQPQHF.

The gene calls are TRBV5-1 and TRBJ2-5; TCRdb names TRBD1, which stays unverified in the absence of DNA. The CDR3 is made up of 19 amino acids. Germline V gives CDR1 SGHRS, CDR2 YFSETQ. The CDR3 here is CASSLANRTETGAQETQYF.

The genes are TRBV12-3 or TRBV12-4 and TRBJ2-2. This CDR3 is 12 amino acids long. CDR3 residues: CASSLVGGELFF.

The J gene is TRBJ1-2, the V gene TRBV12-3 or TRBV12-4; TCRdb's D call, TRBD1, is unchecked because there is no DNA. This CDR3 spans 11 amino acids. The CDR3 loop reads CATNPPYGYTF.

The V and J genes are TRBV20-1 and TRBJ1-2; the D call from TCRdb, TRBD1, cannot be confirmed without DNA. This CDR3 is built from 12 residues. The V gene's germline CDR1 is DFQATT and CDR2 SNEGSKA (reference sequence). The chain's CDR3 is CSAPGTNYGYTF.

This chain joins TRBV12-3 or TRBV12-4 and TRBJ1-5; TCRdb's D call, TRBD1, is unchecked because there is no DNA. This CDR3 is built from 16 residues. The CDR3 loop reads CASSPRDNFSNQPQHF.

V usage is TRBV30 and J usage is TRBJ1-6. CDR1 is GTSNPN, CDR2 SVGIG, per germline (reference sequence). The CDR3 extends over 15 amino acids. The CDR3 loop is CAWDHVSSYNSPLHF.

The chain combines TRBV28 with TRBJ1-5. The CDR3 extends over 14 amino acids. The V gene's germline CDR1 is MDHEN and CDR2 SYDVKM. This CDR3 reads CASSLPPENQPQHF.

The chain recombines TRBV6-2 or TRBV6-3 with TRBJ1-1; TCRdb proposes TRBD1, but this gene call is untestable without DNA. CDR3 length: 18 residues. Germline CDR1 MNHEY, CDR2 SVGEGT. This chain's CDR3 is CASGSRGGRNFMNTEAFF.